This T cell receptor (beta chain) was observed in a study of naive and memory T cell subsets. Study results and caveats: Potentially, T cell activation and differentiation skew this RNA-based measurement.

Amplification of ligated cDNA took four PCR rounds with SP2 and nested alpha and beta constant primers. Reverse transcription of blood and skin TCR RNA was primed at alpha and beta constant regions. TCRdb passed the 5' RACE reads through MiXCR, listing each CDR3 protein once. The table records tens of thousands of distinct CDR3 sequences, around 8% of them present only once. This clonotype was observed at least ten times. The antigen remains unidentified. An oligonucleotide containing a UMI was ligated to the 3' end of TCR cDNA. Adult healthy volunteers gave 2.5 ml peripheral blood for whole-blood RNA. Input was 1 to 1000 ng of DNase-treated total RNA without cell sorting. This clonotype was sampled from a female donor in good health.

The CDR3 coding sequence is TGCAGCGTAAAAGGGGACCGAAGTGAGGCTTTCTTT. Translating gives CSVKGDRSEAFF. The chain is built from TRBV29-1 and TRBJ1-1; perhaps TRBD1 as D (5 bases). V shed 6 bases and J shed 11 bases, with 19 bases lying between them. CDR1 is SQVTM, CDR2 ANQGSEA, per germline. The length of the CDR3 is 12 residues.